This T cell receptor beta chain was identified during a study of blood T cell repertoires in COVID-19. About the study: Samples taken during acute and convalescent COVID-19 were collected in the United States, Italy and Spain. T cells, B-cell-depleted T cells, or PBMCs supplied cDNA or gDNA.

Enrollees, roughly 18 to 90 years old, lived in 20 to 25 US areas. The trim removed 5 bases at V and 2 bases at J, leaving 3 bases unmatched. The germline V gene has CDR1 SGHAT and CDR2 FQDESV (reference sequence). This CDR3 has 15 amino acids. In the original workflow: By means of reference gene primer amplification, nucleated cell counts were estimated. Libraries were prepared by immunoSEQ multiplex PCR; TCRdb keeps only in-frame clonotypes and omits some of them. The D gene and trimming were derived from the DNA, and the V and J assignments and clone size from that table. The table shows 100,000 to 150,000 clones, with about 86% occurring only once.

The chain uses TRBV11-1 and TRBJ1-1; 12 nucleotides line up with TRBD1. Sequenced material: PBMCs or T cells enriched from blood (not recorded which). This TCR was recovered from a man aged 40-49 years with acute COVID-19. As DNA, the CDR3 is TGTGCCAGCAGCCCGGGACAGGGGGCTAACACTGAAGCTTTCTTT. Translated: CASSPGQGANTEAFF.